The next 32 T cell receptor beta chains were all read from a single sample in a study of sequential checkpoint blockade in melanoma (dated by TCRdb to between 2017 and 2020). The library was prepared using the immunoSEQ multiplex PCR assay. The source is immuneACCESS, and TCRdb retained only in-frame sequences with V and J called. Part of the clones is not carried over; for the studies checked, unresolved V genes explain less than half of this, and the remainder is unexplained. This sample comprises around 6,800 clones, around 22% of them detected only once. Jointly, the top ten make up about 9.5% of the sample. What this sample's treatment or condition label stands for: randomized to nivolumab then ipilimumab (arm A) or the reverse (arm B). Sequencing was performed on tumor tissue (inferred from file names), taken from a patient given nivolumab and ipilimumab in sequence. The receptor set was obtained from a human donor with melanoma.

This clone was observed a handful of times. The chain recombines TRBV23-1 with TRBJ1-2; 7 bases map to TRBD1. TRBV23-1 qualifies as an ORF whose function is uncertain. V shed 6 bases, J shed 3 bases, and the junction held 19 bases outside the gene matches. The CDR3 spans 18 residues. The CDR3 DNA reads TGCGCCAGCAGCCAAGACTGGAATAACAGGGGAGTTCACTATGGCTACACCTTC. Amino acids: CASSQDWNNRGVHYGYTF.

This clone was recorded many times. The V gene is TRBV9, the J gene TRBJ2-1; D is ambiguous. The CDR3 length is 13 residues. V dropped 3 bases and J dropped 10 bases, with 14 bases sitting between them. Per the germline V gene, CDR1 is SGDLS and CDR2 is YYNGEE. CDR3 loop: CASSDPILKEQFF. CDR3 DNA sequence: TGTGCCAGCAGCGACCCTATCTTGAAAGAGCAGTTCTTC.

In this sample, this clone turned up many times. CDR3 sequence (DNA): TGTGCCAGCAGCTTAATCCTCGGGGGTGGCACAGATACGCAGTATTTT. Encoded protein: CASSLILGGGTDTQYF. The chain is built from TRBV11-3 and TRBJ2-3, with a possible D match to TRBD2 (6 bases). Germline V CDR1 and CDR2: SGHNT, YENEEA. V lost 2 bases, J lost 1 base, and 13 bases lay in between. There are 16 residues in the CDR3.

V gene TRBV6-8 combines with J gene TRBJ1-1, with TRBD1 matching over 7 bases. Trimming cost V 6 bases and J 4 bases; bases outside gene matches: 5. Germline CDR1 and CDR2: MNHGY and SAAAGT. This CDR3 is built from 13 residues. The DNA for the CDR3 is TGTGCCAGCAGAGACAGGGCGGGCACTGAAGCTTTCTTT. Its protein product is CASRDRAGTEAFF.

In its sample, this clone ranks as large. The chain combines TRBV11-3 with TRBJ2-1; TRBD2 aligns across 13 bases. Germline V CDR1 and CDR2: SGHNT, YENEEA. Trimming removed 4 bases from V and 7 bases from J; junction bases left unmatched: 7. The CDR3 consists of 16 residues. CDR3 region: CASSSLTSGRSNEQFF. CDR3 DNA: TGTGCCAGCAGCTCCTTGACTAGCGGGAGGTCGAATGAGCAGTTCTTC.

This clone came up many times. Written as DNA, the CDR3 is TGTGCCAGCAGTTACTCGCAGCTCTGGGAGCAGTTCTTC. Translated, it gives CASSYSQLWEQFF. The rearrangement links TRBV6-8 to TRBJ2-1, with D uncertain. Trimming pared 0 bases from V and 10 bases from J, leaving 10 bases between. This CDR3 spans 13 amino acids. In germline, CDR1 is MNHGY, CDR2 SAAAGT.

The CDR3 nucleotides are TGTGCCAGCAGCGTAGGGGACAGTCTGAACACTGAAGCTTTCTTT. Amino acids: CASSVGDSLNTEAFF. V is TRBV9 and J is TRBJ1-1; TRBD1 matches at 7 bases. The CDR3 covers 15 residues. Germline CDR1 SGDLS, CDR2 YYNGEE. V trimming: 0 bases; J trimming: 0 bases; junction bases outside the gene matches: 2.

V and J are TRBV19 and TRBJ2-4; 8 nucleotides match TRBD2. Germline V gene lookup returns CDR1 LNHDA and CDR2 SQIVND (reference sequence). The CDR3 contains 16 residues. J lost 6 bases, V lost 1 base, and 8 bases had no gene match. The CDR3 region is CASSIAGGPQLNIQYF. The CDR3, as DNA: TGTGCCAGTAGTATAGCGGGAGGGCCCCAGTTAAACATTCAGTACTTC.

Many counts were recorded for this clone. This chain joins TRBV9 and TRBJ2-1, with TRBD2 matching 11 bases. This CDR3 region has 13 residues. Per the germline V gene, CDR1 is SGDLS and CDR2 is YYNGEE. V shed 6 bases and J 7 bases; nucleotides not matched to a gene: 3. CDR3 bases: TGTGCCAGCAACCCTAGCGGGAGGAATGAGCAGTTCTTC. It specifies CASNPSGRNEQFF. Full variable domain (missing parts from reference TRBV9 and TRBJ2-1): DSGVTQTPKHLITATGQRVTLRCSPRSGDLSVYWYQQSLDQGLQFLIQYYNGEERAKGNILERFSAQQFPDLHSELNLSSLELGDSALYFCASNPSGRNEQFFGPGTRLTVL.

This clone appeared a few times. The chain joins TRBV10-3 to TRBJ2-3, with 8 bases aligning to TRBD2. Looked up from germline, CDR1 is ENHRY and CDR2 is SYGVKD. V lost 0 bases to trimming and J lost 4 bases; unmatched junction nucleotides: 6. CDR3 length: 16 amino acids. CDR3 residues: CAISESGAGGADTQYF. For the CDR3, the DNA is TGTGCCATCAGTGAGTCGGGTGCGGGAGGTGCAGATACGCAGTATTTT.

CDR3 in DNA: TGCGCCAGCAGTGATTTCACAGGGAATGGCTACACCTTC. This encodes CASSDFTGNGYTF. The J gene is TRBJ1-2, the V gene TRBV10-2, with D possibly being TRBD1 (6 bases). This CDR3 has 13 amino acids. From germline, CDR1 is WSHSY and CDR2 SAAADI. V was pared by 3 bases and J by 6 bases, with 11 bases between.

The V gene is TRBV5-1, the J gene TRBJ2-2; 8 nucleotides agree with TRBD2. Losses at the gene ends were 0 bases for V and 4 bases for J; bases not matched to a gene: 5. The CDR3 has 16 amino acids. Looked up from germline, CDR1 is SGHRS and CDR2 is YFSETQ. CDR3: CASSLDAGGLTGELFF. CDR3 nucleotide sequence: TGCGCCAGCAGCTTGGATGCGGGAGGACTCACCGGGGAGCTGTTTTTT.

By sample fraction, this clone is medium-sized. Other DNA sequences in the same sample also yield this CDR3. The V gene is TRBV6-8, the J gene TRBJ2-1; D not certain. Per the germline V gene, CDR1 is MNHGY and CDR2 is SAAAGT. The ends were cut back, 6 bases at V and 7 bases at J, with 16 bases in the middle. This CDR3 contains 14 residues. The CDR3 bases are TGTGCCAGCAGGAATCCGGTTAAAGCAAATGAGCAGTTCTTC. It encodes CASRNPVKANEQFF.

This clone qualifies as medium-sized. V and J are TRBV23-1 and TRBJ1-5, with TRBD1 matching over 9 bases. TRBV23-1 is an ORF for which the function is uncertain. V gave up 5 bases and J gave up 9 bases; unmatched junction bases: 5. The CDR3 spans 13 residues. The CDR3 DNA sequence: TGCGCCAGCAGTTGGGACAGGGACCGGCCCCAGCATTTT. Translation: CASSWDRDRPQHF.

This clone was counted only a few times. The rearrangement links TRBV18 to TRBJ1-2; no definite D call. This CDR3 comprises 16 residues. Germline CDR1 and CDR2: KGHSH and LQKENI. The V and J ends lost 3 bases and 0 bases respectively, with 14 bases between them. The CDR3 loop reads CASSPKLLYTNYGYTF. CDR3 nucleotide sequence: TGTGCCAGCTCACCCAAACTCCTCTATACTAACTATGGCTACACCTTC.

This clone appeared a few times. The chain joins TRBV6-8 to TRBJ2-7; a possible D gene is TRBD2 (6 bases). Germline CDR1 reads MNHGY; CDR2 reads SAAAGT. CDR3 length: 15 residues. The V end was cut by 8 bases, the J end by 4 bases, with 21 bases between. CDR3 in DNA: TGTGCCAGCGCTGGCTTTGGACTATGGTTGTACGAGCAGTACGTC. Translation: CASAGFGLWLYEQYV.

This clone showed up just a few times. The chain joins TRBV6-8 to TRBJ2-1; D may be TRBD1 (5 bases). V lost 6 bases and J lost 4, with 10 bases in between. Germline V gene sequence: CDR1 MNHGY, CDR2 SAAAGT. This CDR3 is built from 13 residues. CDR3 nucleotides: TGTGCCAGCAGACTGGACACGTACAATGAGCAGTTCTTC. It codes for CASRLDTYNEQFF.

The chain combines TRBV11-3 with TRBJ2-1, with D possibly being TRBD2 (5 bases). V was cut by 3 bases and J by 2 bases, with 14 bases left in between. CDR1 SGHNT and CDR2 YENEEA come from the germline V gene. The CDR3 is made up of 16 amino acids. In DNA form, the CDR3 reads TGTGCCAGCAGCTTGTTTGTGGGAGAGGCCTACAATGAGCAGTTCTTC. Residues: CASSLFVGEAYNEQFF.

This clone was seen only a few times. The chain couples TRBV2 to TRBJ2-1; D may be TRBD2 (5 bases). Germline V gene data show CDR1 as SNHLY and CDR2 as FYNNEI. This CDR3 spans 12 amino acids. V was clipped by 6 bases and J by 10 bases, with 13 bases between them. CDR3: CASSPTGGEQFF. For the CDR3, the DNA is TGTGCCAGCAGCCCAACCGGCGGGGAGCAGTTCTTC.

This clone was seen ten or more times. The chain has TRBV9 and TRBJ1-1, with a possible D match to TRBD1 (5 bases). Germline V lookup: CDR1 SGDLS, CDR2 YYNGEE. Trimming removed 4 bases at V and 4 bases at J, with 11 bases between. The CDR3 is 13 amino acids. The CDR3 DNA is TGTGCCAGCAGCCCGGGGGGGGGCACTGAAGCTTTCTTT. As protein: CASSPGGGTEAFF.

This clone was counted many times. This chain uses TRBV11-3 with TRBJ2-1; 13 nucleotides match TRBD2. This CDR3 has 15 residues. V lost 3 bases, J lost 7 bases, and 3 bases stayed unmatched. Germline V gives CDR1 SGHNT, CDR2 YENEEA. DNA for the CDR3: TGTGCCAGCAGCTTGGGACTAGCGGGGCGTAATGAGCAGTTCTTC. Protein: CASSLGLAGRNEQFF.

This clone is labeled as medium-sized (0.01 to 0.1%). The chain carries TRBV11-3 and TRBJ2-7, with TRBD2 matching 9 bases. CDR1 SGHNT and CDR2 YENEEA come from the germline V gene. The CDR3 runs 16 residues. Unmatched junction bases numbered 14, after V lost 4 bases and J lost 7 bases. CDR3 region: CASSYGGTSFPWEQYV. The DNA of the CDR3 is TGTGCCAGCAGCTACGGCGGGACTAGCTTTCCTTGGGAGCAGTACGTC.

This clone was seen only a few times. The V call is TRBV6-8, the J call TRBJ2-5; maybe TRBD2 (6 bases). This CDR3 contains 15 residues. Between the trimmed V and J ends, which lost 10 bases and 5 bases, there was a span of 23 bases. Germline V CDR1 and CDR2: MNHGY, SAAAGT. CDR3 in amino acids: CAIRRVEGVVETQYF. DNA of the CDR3: TGTGCCATCAGGAGGGTAGAAGGGGTCGTGGAGACCCAGTACTTC.

This clone was counted at least ten times. CDR3: CASSPRGGSQPQHF. The CDR3 DNA follows: TGTGCCAGCAGCCCGCGAGGGGGCAGCCAGCCCCAGCATTTT. This rearrangement joins TRBV9 to TRBJ1-5, with TRBD1 matching over 7 bases. The CDR3 runs to 14 residues. V lost 4 bases and J lost 7; bases outside the gene matches: 8. Germline CDR1 and CDR2: SGDLS and YYNGEE. Combining the CDR3 with reference TRBV9 and TRBJ1-5 gives the whole variable domain DSGVTQTPKHLITATGQRVTLRCSPRSGDLSVYWYQQSLDQGLQFLIQYYNGEERAKGNILERFSAQQFPDLHSELNLSSLELGDSALYFCASSPRGGSQPQHFGDGTRLSIL.

V usage is TRBV19 and J usage is TRBJ1-5; D possibly corresponds to TRBD1 (6 bases). The length of the CDR3 is 13 residues. V gave up 5 bases and J gave up 7 bases, with 12 bases separating them. The V gene's germline CDR1 is LNHDA and CDR2 SQIVND (reference sequence). Here the CDR3 reads CASSQGGPQPQHF. In nucleotides, the CDR3 is TGTGCCAGTAGTCAAGGGGGACCCCAGCCCCAGCATTTT.

Only a few counts were recorded for this clone. The chain couples TRBV28 to TRBJ2-1, with 9 positions matching TRBD1. Per germline, CDR1 MDHEN and CDR2 SYDVKM. Trimming cost V 6 bases and J 4 bases; bases outside gene matches: 7. The CDR3 loop spans 15 amino acids. CDR3 sequence: CASRSGQGSYNEQFF. For the CDR3, the DNA is TGTGCCAGCAGATCCGGACAGGGGAGTTACAATGAGCAGTTCTTC.

This clone was counted a few times. The chain carries TRBV11-3 and TRBJ1-1, with unresolved D. Trimming took 1 base from V and 4 from J, leaving 13 bases between them. The germline V gene encodes CDR1 SGHNT and CDR2 YENEEA. There are 15 residues in the CDR3. CDR3 amino acids: CASSLVAQSGTEAFF. The CDR3 nucleotides read TGTGCCAGCAGCTTAGTGGCCCAGTCGGGCACTGAAGCTTTCTTT.

The rearrangement joins TRBV19 to TRBJ2-7; TRBD2 agrees at 12 bases. The CDR3 length is 15 residues. J lost 9 bases, V lost 0 bases, and 6 bases had no gene match. CDR1 LNHDA and CDR2 SQIVND come from the germline V gene (reference sequence). As DNA, the CDR3 is TGTGCCAGTAGTATAGATCTTCGGGGACTAGCGGGGCAGTACGTC. This translates into CASSIDLRGLAGQYV.

This clone was counted only a few times. The V and J genes are TRBV9 and TRBJ1-1; no definite D call. V gave up 5 bases and J gave up 5 bases, with 10 bases separating them. The CDR3 is 12 residues long. CDR1 is SGDLS, CDR2 YYNGEE, per germline. CDR3 in DNA: TGTGCCAGCAGTGAATTAGGGACTGAAGCTTTCTTT. Translated, it gives CASSELGTEAFF.

This clone was detected a few times. The rearrangement uses TRBV30 and TRBJ2-1; 9 bases are shared with TRBD2. The CDR3 sequence is 15 residues long. V was clipped by 0 bases and J by 4 bases; unmatched bases: 4. CDR1 is GTSNPN, CDR2 SVGIG, per germline (reference sequence). DNA of the CDR3: TGTGCCTGGAGTGTATCTAGCGGGATATACAATGAGCAGTTCTTC. Translating it yields CAWSVSSGIYNEQFF.

This clone is categorized as medium-sized (0.01 to 0.1%). This rearrangement joins TRBV12-2 to TRBJ2-3; TRBD1 is taken as the D call from the table, unchecked against the DNA. TRBV12-2 is a recognized pseudogene. The CDR3 sequence is 16 residues long. In nucleotides, the CDR3 is TGTGCCTCACCAGGGCTGGGGCCATCAGCTTCGGATACGCAGTATTTT. The encoded protein is CASPGLGPSASDTQYF.

This chain joins TRBV5-1 and TRBJ1-3; D possibly corresponds to TRBD1 (5 bases). Deletions cut 0 bases from V and 15 bases from J, with 19 bases between. Germline lookup yields CDR1 SGHRS and CDR2 YFSETQ. The CDR3 has 14 amino acids. CDR3 nucleotides: TGCGCCAGCAGCTTGGATATGGACGCCCGGACACGATATTTT. Its protein product is CASSLDMDARTRYF.